Each of the 20 T cell receptor beta chains below was sequenced from the same sample in a study of early T cells in non-severe SARS-CoV-2 infection. From the 5' RACE reads, TCRdb called clonotypes with MiXCR, one entry per CDR3 protein. The data hold about 48,000 distinct CDR3 sequences, with more than 5.5% observed a single time. The input for sequencing was whole blood, taken at baseline. These receptors were taken from an adult who was a healthcare worker with PCR-confirmed SARS-CoV-2 infection or an uninfected control (not recorded which).

The V gene is TRBV5-4, the J gene TRBJ2-5, with D unresolved. The germline gives CDR1 SGHNT, CDR2 YYREEE (reference sequence). There are 13 residues in the CDR3. The V end lost 2 bases, the J end lost 3 bases, and 8 bases lay between the germline ends. This CDR3 reads CASSFMDKETQYF. In DNA form, the CDR3 reads TGTGCCAGCAGCTTCATGGATAAAGAGACCCAGTACTTC. Supplemented by reference TRBV5-4 and TRBJ2-5, the full variable domain reads ETGVTQSPTHLIKTRGQQVTLRCSSQSGHNTVSWYQQALGQGPQFIFQYYREEENGRGNFPPRFSGLQFPNYSSELNVNALELDDSALYLCASSFMDKETQYFGPGTRLLVL.

The sample holds many counts of this clonotype. The chain couples TRBV5-1 to TRBJ1-5; D is undetermined. Germline V gene sequence: CDR1 SGHRS, CDR2 YFSETQ. This CDR3 has 13 amino acids. V lost 6 bases, J lost 3 bases, and 10 bases lay in between. The CDR3 DNA reads as TGCGCCAGCAAGGAGGACGACAATCAGCCCCAGCATTTT. Protein: CASKEDDNQPQHF.

Ten or more counts support this clonotype. The chain joins TRBV20-1 to TRBJ1-1; 7 nucleotides match TRBD1. Trimming took 1 base from V and 0 from J; bases not matched to a gene: 5. The CDR3 extends over 15 amino acids. CDR1 DFQATT and CDR2 SNEGSKA come from the germline V gene (reference sequence). For the CDR3, the DNA is TGCAGTGCTAGAGTGAGGGGGCCTTTGAACACTGAAGCTTTCTTT. It codes for CSARVRGPLNTEAFF.

As regards this clonotype: This could be a read error, since a much larger clone is one nucleotide away. V gene TRBV7-9 combines with J gene TRBJ1-1, with 10 bases aligning to TRBD1. CDR3 length: 16 amino acids. Germline V gene data show CDR1 as SEHNR and CDR2 as FQNEAQ (reference sequence). The CDR3 sequence is CASSPILGQGITEAYF. The CDR3 DNA reads as TGTGCCAGCAGCCCTATTTTGGGACAGGGGATTACTGAAGCTTACTTT.

In this sample, this clonotype turned up a few times. The chain uses TRBV27 and TRBJ1-6; 9 nucleotides align to TRBD1. Germline CDR1 and CDR2: MNHEY and SMNVEV (reference sequence). The CDR3 has 14 residues. V shed 7 bases, J shed 6 bases, and the junction held 4 bases outside the gene matches. The CDR3: CASKTTGGNSPLHF. The CDR3 coding sequence is TGTGCCAGCAAGACGACAGGGGGTAATTCACCCCTCCACTTT.

This clonotype was picked up one time. The junction does not match germline at one end; this may be a read error. The rearrangement joins TRBV19 to TRBJ1-1; D not certain. The CDR3 consists of 14 residues. Per germline, CDR1 LNHDA and CDR2 SQIVND (reference sequence). CDR3 region: CASSIEGMNTEAFF. The CDR3, as DNA: TGTGCCAGTAGTATAGAGGGAATGAACACTGAAGCATTCTTT.

The V gene is TRBV4-1, the J gene TRBJ1-1; the D gene is possibly TRBD1 (5 bases). V was trimmed by 2 bases and J by 5 bases, leaving 18 bases between them. CDR3 length equals 16 residues. Germline loops: CDR1 MGHRA, CDR2 YSYEKL. In DNA form, the CDR3 reads TGCGCCAGCAGCCAAACCCCGGGACGGGTTGAGACTGAAGCTTTCTTT. It encodes CASSQTPGRVETEAFF.

In its sample, this clonotype was seen a few times. This rearrangement joins TRBV20-1 to TRBJ1-6, with TRBD1 identical over 12 bases. The CDR3 contains 16 residues. Trimming removed 1 base from V and 7 bases from J; junction bases left unmatched: 5. The V gene's germline CDR1 is DFQATT and CDR2 SNEGSKA (reference sequence). Here the CDR3 DNA reads TGCAGTGCTAGAGCCGGGACAGGGGGCGGGAATTCACCCCTCCACTTT. Translated: CSARAGTGGGNSPLHF.

The table lists this clonotype with many counts. The chain couples TRBV11-2 to TRBJ2-7; 7 bases match TRBD1. V shed 0 bases, J shed 2 bases, and the junction held 10 bases outside the gene matches. The germline V gene encodes CDR1 SGHAT and CDR2 FQNNGV. CDR3 length: 17 residues. The CDR3 bases are TGTGCCAGCAGCTTAGACCCAGGGGGTCGTGACCCCTACGAGCAGTACTTC. Its translation: CASSLDPGGRDPYEQYF.

Comments on this clonotype: A much larger clone sits a single nucleotide away, making a read error possible. The chain combines TRBV7-2 with TRBJ2-1; D ambiguous. The CDR3 loop spans 12 amino acids. Trimming left V 4 bases short and J 7 bases short, with 8 bases between. Germline V lookup: CDR1 SGHTA, CDR2 FQGNSA. CDR3: CASSSSWNEQFF. CDR3 nucleotide sequence: TGTGCCAGCAGCTCATCTTGGAATGAGCAGTTCTTC. Based on the CDR3 plus reference TRBV7-2 and TRBJ2-1, the full variable domain is GAGVSQSPSNKVTEKGKDVELRCDPISGHTALYWYRQSLGQGLEFLIYFQGNSAPDKSGLPSDRFSAERTGGSVSTLTIQRTQQEDSAVYLCASSSSWNEQFFGPGTRLTVL.

This clonotype was seen a few times. This chain connects TRBV27 to TRBJ2-3; 7 bases align to TRBD2. J was trimmed by 2 bases and V by 2 bases; bases with no gene match: 4. This CDR3 has 15 amino acids. The germline V gene encodes CDR1 MNHEY and CDR2 SMNVEV (reference sequence). DNA for the CDR3: TGTGCCAGCAGTTTACAGGGAGGGGACACAGATACGCAGTATTTT. Amino acid sequence: CASSLQGGDTDTQYF.

V and J are TRBV11-2 and TRBJ2-1; either TRBD1 or TRBD2 may supply D (5 bases each). CDR1 SGHAT and CDR2 FQNNGV come from the germline V gene. This CDR3 spans 11 amino acids. Deletions cut 5 bases from V and 8 bases from J, with 7 bases between. CDR3: CASSVGDEQFF. Here the CDR3 DNA reads TGTGCCAGCAGCGTGGGGGATGAGCAGTTCTTC.

This clonotype was counted a few times. The chain employs TRBV27 and TRBJ1-1; D remains unclear. This CDR3 contains 14 residues. Deletions cut 5 bases from V and 1 base from J, with 11 bases between. Per the germline V gene, CDR1 is MNHEY and CDR2 is SMNVEV (reference sequence). The CDR3 reads CASSPLLGNTEAFF. The CDR3 DNA follows: TGTGCCAGCAGTCCCTTACTCGGGAACACTGAAGCTTTCTTT.

Comments on this clonotype: This could be a read error, since a much larger clone is one nucleotide away. J is TRBJ2-1 and V is TRBV19; TRBD1 matches 7 bases. The length of the CDR3 is 11 residues. V lost 4 bases to trimming and J lost 13 bases; unmatched junction nucleotides: 4. The germline V gene encodes CDR1 LNHDA and CDR2 SQIVND (reference sequence). CDR3 sequence reads: CASSTGTVQFF. In nucleotides, the CDR3 is TGTGCCAGTAGTACGGGGACAGTCCAGTTCTTC.

At least ten counts were recorded for this clonotype. CDR3 amino acids: CASSGRGGPPNIQYF. CDR3 DNA: TGTGCCAGCAGTGGGCGGGGGGGTCCTCCTAACATTCAGTACTTC. This sequence joins TRBV6-1 and TRBJ2-4; 9 bases are shared with TRBD2. Germline CDR1 reads MNHNS; CDR2 reads SASEGT. The junction had 8 bases not matched to a gene; V was cut back by 4 bases and J by 7 bases. The CDR3 covers 15 residues.

The table lists this clonotype with many counts. The V gene is TRBV20-1, the J gene TRBJ2-1; 12 nucleotides line up with TRBD2. V lost 0 bases to trimming and J lost 9 bases; unmatched junction nucleotides: 6. The germline V gene has CDR1 DFQATT and CDR2 SNEGSKA (reference sequence). CDR3 length: 15 residues. DNA for the CDR3: TGCAGTGCTAGAGATTGGACTAGCGGGACGATTGAGCAGTTCTTC. Translating it yields CSARDWTSGTIEQFF.

This clonotype was seen at least ten times. The chain joins TRBV5-1 to TRBJ1-1, with D perhaps matching TRBD1 (6 bases). There are 14 residues in the CDR3. V was clipped by 2 bases and J by 2 bases, with 10 bases between them. Germline V lookup: CDR1 SGHRS, CDR2 YFSETQ. DNA for the CDR3: TGCGCCAGCAGCTTCTCCGGGGGCAACACTGAAGCTTTCTTT. It encodes CASSFSGGNTEAFF.

This clonotype showed up many times. A junction end diverges from the germline sequence, so it may reflect a read error. J is TRBJ2-5 and V is TRBV27; 10 bases agree with TRBD1. The germline V gene has CDR1 MNHEY and CDR2 SMNVEV (reference sequence). This CDR3 has 14 residues. DNA for the CDR3: TGTGCCAGCAGGCCCAATATGTCCCCGGGACAGGGGAACTTC. Protein sequence: CASRPNMSPGQGNF.

This chain joins TRBV6-2 or TRBV6-3 and TRBJ1-1; weak D call: TRBD1 (6 bases). V was pared by 0 bases and J by 5 bases, with 16 bases between. The CDR3 extends over 16 amino acids. The V gene's germline CDR1 is MNHEY and CDR2 SVGEGT. The DNA of the CDR3 is TGTGCCAGCAGTTACTCACCCCACCGGGACATAACTGAAGCTTTCTTT. Translated, it gives CASSYSPHRDITEAFF.

Comment on this clonotype: The junction does not match germline at one end; this may be a read error. The chain uses TRBV7-7 and TRBJ2-5; unclear D gene. CDR3 length: 16 residues. Germline lookup yields CDR1 SSHAT and CDR2 FNYEAQ (reference sequence). The CDR3 DNA reads as TGTGCTAGCAGCTTGGTTTTGGGATTAGGACAAGAGACCCAGTACTTC. Translating gives CASSLVLGLGQETQYF.